The 20 T cell receptor beta chains below were found in one sample sequenced in a study of blood T cell repertoires in COVID-19. The table came from immunoSEQ multiplex PCR; TCRdb's copy has only in-frame clones and leaves some out. The sample yields over 200,000 clones, almost 85% seen once. Sequenced: peripheral blood. Source of these receptors: a woman in her thirties or forties with acute or convalescent COVID-19.

The chain joins TRBV27 to TRBJ2-5; 12 bases agree with TRBD2. Germline values: CDR1 MNHEY, CDR2 SMNVEV (reference sequence). The CDR3 consists of 16 residues. V shed 7 bases, J shed 5 bases, and the junction held 11 bases outside the gene matches. The CDR3: CASTRLAGVGGETQYF. DNA for the CDR3: TGTGCCAGCACCCGACTAGCGGGAGTGGGGGGGGAGACCCAGTACTTC.

V gene TRBV10-3 combines with J gene TRBJ2-3, with TRBD2 matching 8 bases. The CDR3 covers 17 residues. With V trimmed by 4 bases and J by 2 bases, 11 bases remained unmatched. Germline assignment: CDR1 ENHRY and CDR2 SYGVKD. CDR3 region: CAISAPTGGPLTDTQYF. CDR3 bases: TGTGCCATCAGTGCTCCGACGGGGGGGCCCCTCACAGATACGCAGTATTTT.

This clone occurred once. The chain recombines TRBV7-8 with TRBJ2-1, with 14 positions matching TRBD2. The germline gives CDR1 SGHVS, CDR2 FQNEAQ. This CDR3 spans 16 amino acids. Losses at the gene ends were 5 bases for V and 6 bases for J; bases not matched to a gene: 6. CDR3 amino acids: CASSSRLAGGGNEQFF. DNA of the CDR3: TGTGCCAGCAGCAGTCGACTAGCGGGGGGGGGCAATGAGCAGTTCTTC.

This clone was seen once. V is TRBV9 and J is TRBJ2-1, with 10 nucleotides matching TRBD2. Trimming removed 3 bases from V and 8 bases from J; junction bases left unmatched: 8. The CDR3 has 15 residues. Germline V lookup: CDR1 SGDLS, CDR2 YYNGEE. The CDR3 spells CASSAGVAGGHEQFF. CDR3 in DNA: TGTGCCAGCAGCGCCGGGGTAGCGGGGGGACATGAGCAGTTCTTC.

This clone appeared a single time. J is TRBJ1-6 and V is TRBV1; TRBD1, the table's D call, lacks a check against the DNA. TRBV1 corresponds to a pseudogene. CDR3 length: 24 residues. The CDR3 here is CTSSQEEVCSRDRGRGRLNSPLHF. CDR3 DNA sequence: TGCACCAGCAGCCAAGAAGAAGTCTGTAGCCGGGACAGGGGGCGCGGACGACTCAACTCACCCCTCCACTTT.

The genes are TRBV30 and TRBJ1-6; D uncertain. This CDR3 has 17 residues. CDR1 and CDR2 from the germline V gene are GTSNPN and SVGIG (reference sequence). Between the trimmed V and J ends, which lost 0 bases and 7 bases, there was a span of 19 bases. The CDR3 nucleotides read TGTGCCTGGAGTGTAAGCGCCCTTTTGGGGAGAAATTCACCCCTCCACTTT. Translated: CAWSVSALLGRNSPLHF.

This clone was found many times. The chain recombines TRBV6-5 with TRBJ1-3; possible D gene TRBD1, 5 bases. V was pared by 8 bases and J by 0 bases, with 14 bases between. Germline lookup yields CDR1 MNHEY and CDR2 SVGAGI. There are 15 residues in the CDR3. The CDR3 DNA reads as TGTGCCAGCCGACCCTTAGGGGACTCTGGAAACACCATATATTTT. Translation gives CASRPLGDSGNTIYF.

The V and J genes are TRBV2 and TRBJ1-1; tentatively, D is TRBD1 (6 bases). Germline assignment: CDR1 SNHLY and CDR2 FYNNEI. The CDR3 has 13 residues. V gave up 10 bases and J gave up 2 bases, with 14 bases separating them. CDR3 loop: CAITGLINTEAFF. The CDR3 region has the DNA TGTGCCATAACAGGGTTGATCAACACTGAAGCTTTCTTT. The entire variable domain, with the rest obtained from reference TRBV2 and TRBJ1-1, is as follows: EPEVTQTPSHQVTQMGQEVILRCVPISNHLYFYWYRQILGQKVEFLVSFYNNEISEKSEIFDDQFSVERPDGSNFTLKIRSTKLEDSAMYFCAITGLINTEAFFGQGTRLTVV.

The chain couples TRBV10-1 to TRBJ1-2; perhaps TRBD1 as D (6 bases). Per the germline V gene, CDR1 is WNHNN and CDR2 is SYGVQD (reference sequence). Trimming pared 6 bases from V and 4 bases from J, leaving 15 bases between. The CDR3 runs 14 residues. The CDR3 region has the DNA TGCGCCAGCAGCGTCGGGGGGCGCTGCTATGGCTACACCTTC. Translating it yields CASSVGGRCYGYTF.

The chain links TRBV5-5 to TRBJ1-3; 8 nucleotides match TRBD1. Looked up from germline, CDR1 is SGHKS and CDR2 is YYEKEE (reference sequence). This CDR3 has 14 residues. The V segment lost 2 bases and the J segment 5 bases; nucleotides outside the gene matches: 3. The CDR3 loop reads CASSFDRGRNTIYF. As DNA, the CDR3 is TGTGCCAGCAGCTTCGACAGGGGAAGAAACACCATATATTTT. Variable domain in full (rest from reference TRBV5-5 and TRBJ1-3): DAGVTQSPTHLIKTRGQQVTLRCSPISGHKSVSWYQQVLGQGPQFIFQYYEKEERGRGNFPDRFSARQFPNYSSELNVNALLLGDSALYLCASSFDRGRNTIYFGEGSWLTVV.

This clone showed up just a few times. The chain employs TRBV11-3 and TRBJ2-1; 8 bases match TRBD1. V trimming: 5 bases; J trimming: 4 bases; junction bases outside the gene matches: 4. The CDR3 is 14 residues long. CDR1 is SGHNT and CDR2 is YENEEA in the germline V gene. The CDR3 region is CASSARQGYNEQFF. CDR3 DNA sequence: TGTGCCAGCAGCGCTCGACAGGGGTACAATGAGCAGTTCTTC.

A few counts support this clone. CDR3 loop: CASSQDVNSNYGYTF. CDR3 nucleotide sequence: TGCGCCAGCAGCCAAGATGTGAACTCGAACTATGGCTACACCTTC. The genes are TRBV4-3 and TRBJ1-2; D is unresolved. This CDR3 region has 15 residues. V lost 0 bases to trimming and J lost 2 bases, with 10 bases between them. Germline CDR1 LGHNA, CDR2 YSLEER.

With respect to this clone: Other nucleotide sequences in the sample specify the same CDR3. The chain employs TRBV2 and TRBJ1-2; D perhaps matches TRBD1 (5 bases). This CDR3 region has 13 residues. From germline, CDR1 is SNHLY and CDR2 FYNNEI. Trimming left V 6 bases short and J 1 base short, with 9 bases between. The CDR3 sequence: CASSLDINYGYTF. The CDR3 DNA sequence: TGTGCCAGCAGCTTGGACATTAACTATGGCTACACCTTC.

The chain is built from TRBV5-8 and TRBJ2-7, with 7 nucleotides matching TRBD1. CDR1 and CDR2 (germline): SGHTS, YDEGEE. This CDR3 comprises 14 residues. The J segment lost 6 bases and the V segment lost 3 bases, leaving 9 bases of the junction unmatched. The CDR3 DNA sequence: TGTGCCAGCAGCTCTTCTTACACAGGGGTCGAGCAGTACTTC. Its translation is CASSSSYTGVEQYF. Drawing the rest from reference TRBV5-8 and TRBJ2-7, the complete variable domain is EAGVTQSPTHLIKTRGQQATLRCSPISGHTSVYWYQQALGLGLQFLLWYDEGEERNRGNFPPRFSGRQFPNYSSELNVNALELEDSALYLCASSSSYTGVEQYFGPGTRLTVT.

The CDR3 spells CASSKGGISNYGYTF. CDR3 DNA sequence: TGTGCCAGCAGTAAGGGGGGGATTTCTAACTATGGCTACACCTTC. The V gene is TRBV6-6, the J gene TRBJ1-2; weak D call: TRBD1 (6 bases). V lost 5 bases and J 0 bases, leaving 13 bases between the germline ends. Germline V CDR1 and CDR2: MNHNY, SVGAGI (reference sequence). The CDR3 spans 15 residues.

This clone appeared a single time. The gene calls are TRBV27 and TRBJ1-5; D ambiguous. Trimming stripped 3 bases from V and 6 bases from J, with 9 bases between. Germline assignment: CDR1 MNHEY and CDR2 SMNVEV (reference sequence). This CDR3 is 13 amino acids long. The CDR3 nucleotides read TGTGCCAGCAGTTTGGCGGGGTCTCAGCCCCAGCATTTT. Amino acids: CASSLAGSQPQHF.

Details on this clone: A read error may produce the germline difference seen at one junction end. The chain joins TRBV5-8 to TRBJ1-2; 7 bases are shared with TRBD1. From germline, CDR1 is SGHTS and CDR2 YDEGEE. The CDR3 is 14 amino acids. The CDR3 loop is CASRLGQTNYGYTF. In DNA form, the CDR3 reads TGTGCCAGCAGGTTGGGACAGACAAACTATGGCTACACCTTC.

The V call is TRBV15, the J call TRBJ1-3; D might be TRBD1 (5 bases). Trimming took 2 bases from V and 6 from J, leaving 8 bases between them. Per germline, CDR1 LNHNV and CDR2 YYDKDF (reference sequence). The CDR3 contains 13 residues. The CDR3 sequence is CATSRQGTNTIYF. In DNA, the CDR3 is TGTGCCACCAGCAGACAGGGTACAAACACCATATATTTT.

The V call is TRBV7-8, the J call TRBJ2-1; weak D call: TRBD1 (6 bases). Trimming took 1 base from V and 8 from J, leaving 15 bases between them. The CDR3 is made up of 15 amino acids. CDR1 SGHVS and CDR2 FQNEAQ come from the germline V gene. The DNA of the CDR3 is TGTGCCAGCAGCTTAGACGGAAGGACAGCCGATGAGCAGTTCTTC. It yields the protein CASSLDGRTADEQFF.

The rearrangement links TRBV30 to TRBJ1-4; D perhaps matches TRBD1 (6 bases). Germline-derived CDR1 and CDR2 are GTSNPN and SVGIG (reference sequence). CDR3 size: 16 residues. V was pared by 0 bases and J by 5 bases, with 16 bases between. CDR3 amino acids: CAWSVPRGQGNEKLFF. In DNA, the CDR3 is TGTGCCTGGAGTGTACCCAGGGGTCAGGGGAATGAAAAACTGTTTTTT. Full variable domain (missing parts from reference TRBV30 and TRBJ1-4): SQTIHQWPATLVQPVGSPLSLECTVEGTSNPNLYWYRQAAGRGLQLLFYSVGIGQISSEVPQNLSASRPQDRQFILSSKKLLLSDSGFYLCAWSVPRGQGNEKLFFGSGTQLSVL.